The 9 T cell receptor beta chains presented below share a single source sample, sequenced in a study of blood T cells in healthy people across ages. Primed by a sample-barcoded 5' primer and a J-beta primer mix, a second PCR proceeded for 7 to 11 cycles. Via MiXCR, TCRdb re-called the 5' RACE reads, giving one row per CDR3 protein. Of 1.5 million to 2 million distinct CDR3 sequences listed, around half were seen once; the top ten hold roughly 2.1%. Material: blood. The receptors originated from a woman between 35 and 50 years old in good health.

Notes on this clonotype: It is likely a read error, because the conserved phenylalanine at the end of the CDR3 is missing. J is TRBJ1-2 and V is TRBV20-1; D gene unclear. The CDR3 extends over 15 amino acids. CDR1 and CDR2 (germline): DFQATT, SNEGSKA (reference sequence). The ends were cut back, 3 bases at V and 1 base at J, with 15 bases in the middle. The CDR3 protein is CSASSSLFGNYGYTI. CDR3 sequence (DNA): TGCAGTGCTAGTTCCAGTCTGTTTGGTAACTATGGCTACACCATC.

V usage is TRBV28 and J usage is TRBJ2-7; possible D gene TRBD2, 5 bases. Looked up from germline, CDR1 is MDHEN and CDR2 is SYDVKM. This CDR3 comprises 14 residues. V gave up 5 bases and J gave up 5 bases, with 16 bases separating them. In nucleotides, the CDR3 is TGTGCCAGCAGTCTACCACTCCTGGAGGACGAGCAGTACTTC. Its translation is CASSLPLLEDEQYF.

The CDR3 reads CASRPPGQSTDTQYF. Written as DNA, the CDR3 is TGTGCCAGCAGACCACCGGGACAGAGCACAGATACGCAGTATTTT. The chain links TRBV6-1 to TRBJ2-3; 7 positions agree with TRBD1. V lost 6 bases, J lost 0 bases, and 6 bases stayed unmatched. CDR1 is MNHNS and CDR2 is SASEGT in the germline V gene. The CDR3 has 15 amino acids.

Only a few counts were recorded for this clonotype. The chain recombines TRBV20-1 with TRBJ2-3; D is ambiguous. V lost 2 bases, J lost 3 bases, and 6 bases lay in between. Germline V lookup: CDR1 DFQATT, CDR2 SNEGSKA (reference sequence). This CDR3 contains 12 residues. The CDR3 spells CSARRATDTQYF. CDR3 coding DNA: TGCAGTGCTAGAAGAGCAACAGATACGCAGTATTTT.

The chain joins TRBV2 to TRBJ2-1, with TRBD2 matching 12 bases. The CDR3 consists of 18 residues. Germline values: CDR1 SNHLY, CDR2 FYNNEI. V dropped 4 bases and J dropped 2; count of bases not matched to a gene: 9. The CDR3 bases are TGTGCCAGCAGTGGGAAGACTAGCGGGGGCGCCCCCTACAATGAGCAGTTCTTC. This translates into CASSGKTSGGAPYNEQFF.

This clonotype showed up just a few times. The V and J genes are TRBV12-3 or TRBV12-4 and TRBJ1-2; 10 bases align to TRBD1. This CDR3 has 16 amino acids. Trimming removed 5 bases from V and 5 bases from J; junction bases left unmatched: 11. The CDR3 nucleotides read TGTGCCAGCAGTCCGCCCCCCGGGACAGGGGATTATGGCTACACCTTC. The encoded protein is CASSPPPGTGDYGYTF.

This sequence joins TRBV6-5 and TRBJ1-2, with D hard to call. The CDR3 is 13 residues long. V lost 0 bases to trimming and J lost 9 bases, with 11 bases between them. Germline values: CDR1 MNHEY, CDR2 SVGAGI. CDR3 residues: CASSYSGETSYTF. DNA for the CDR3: TGTGCCAGCAGTTACTCCGGGGAAACGAGCTACACCTTC.

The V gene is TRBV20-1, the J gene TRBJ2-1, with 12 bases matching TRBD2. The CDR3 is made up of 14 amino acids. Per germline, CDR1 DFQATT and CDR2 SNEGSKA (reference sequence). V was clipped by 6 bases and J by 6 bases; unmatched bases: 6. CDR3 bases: TGCAGTGCCGACGCTAGCGGGGGGGCCAATGAGCAGTTCTTC. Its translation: CSADASGGANEQFF.

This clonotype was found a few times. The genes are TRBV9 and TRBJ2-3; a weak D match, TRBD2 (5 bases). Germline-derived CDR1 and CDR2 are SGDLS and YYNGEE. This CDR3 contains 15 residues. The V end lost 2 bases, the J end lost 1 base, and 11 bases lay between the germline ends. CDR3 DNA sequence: TGTGCCAGCAGCGTTAGCGCCGCCCGCACAGATACGCAGTATTTT. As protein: CASSVSAARTDTQYF.